These 13 T cell receptor beta chains share one sample of origin, sequenced in a study of spatial heterogeneity in lung cancer. TCRdb itself ran the 5' RACE reads through MiXCR, one entry per CDR3 protein. Found here are around 10,000 distinct CDR3 sequences, 3% to 5% of them singletons; the top ten hold 6% to 9.5%. The time point: sample taken at primary tumor resection. Whole RNA, isolated from tumor, nontumor lung or frozen PBMC, was sequenced without prior sorting. The input for sequencing was normal lung tissue next to the tumor, taken at surgery. The receptors originated from a male donor with early-stage non-small cell lung cancer.

This clonotype came up many times. A library prepared for alpha chains yielded this beta chain as an off-target read; its size is of little meaning. The CDR3 sequence is CSAKEGTGLMISYGYTF. The CDR3 DNA reads TGCAGTGCTAAAGAAGGGACAGGGTTAATGATCTCCTATGGCTACACCTTC. The chain links TRBV20-1 to TRBJ1-2, with TRBD1 matching over 9 bases. The CDR3 totals 17 residues. The J segment lost 4 bases and the V segment lost 4 bases, leaving 16 bases of the junction unmatched. Germline assignment: CDR1 DFQATT and CDR2 SNEGSKA (reference sequence).

This clonotype was detected ten times or more. Since the library was made to target alpha chains, this beta chain is a stray read and its abundance is not meaningful. The chain joins TRBV7-3 to TRBJ2-1, with 11 bases aligning to TRBD2. Unmatched junction bases numbered 2, after V lost 4 bases and J lost 0 bases. The CDR3 spans 16 residues. Germline V gene data show CDR1 as SGHTA and CDR2 as FQGTGA. The DNA of the CDR3 is TGTGCCAGCAGCTATACTAGCGGGAGCTCCTACAATGAGCAGTTCTTC. Encoded protein: CASSYTSGSSYNEQFF.

This clonotype has a count of ten or more. This beta chain represents an off-target read in a library built for alpha chains; its size is of limited meaning. The chain's CDR3 is CASSFDRDNYGYTF. The DNA for the CDR3 is TGTGCCAGCAGTTTTGACAGGGATAACTATGGCTACACCTTC. V and J are TRBV28 and TRBJ1-2; 7 bases are shared with TRBD1. This CDR3 is built from 14 residues. Germline lookup yields CDR1 MDHEN and CDR2 SYDVKM. V lost 3 bases, J lost 1 base, and 2 bases stayed unmatched.

The sample holds many counts of this clonotype. This beta chain is a stray read from a library made for alpha chains; its abundance is not meaningful. The chain has TRBV24-1 and TRBJ1-2, with D possibly TRBD1 on 6 matching bases. The germline CDR1 and CDR2 sequences are KGHDR and SFDVKD. The V end lost 6 bases, the J end lost 7 bases, and 14 bases lay between the germline ends. This CDR3 contains 13 residues. The CDR3 nucleotides are TGTGCCACCAGTTCCCCACAGGGTCCTGGCTACACCTTC. Protein sequence: CATSSPQGPGYTF.

This clonotype was seen only a few times. Because the library targeted alpha chains, this beta chain is an off-target read whose size means little. V usage is TRBV20-1 and J usage is TRBJ2-1; 11 bases are a match to TRBD2. CDR3 size: 15 residues. With V trimmed by 1 base and J by 4 bases, 3 bases remained unmatched. Per the germline V gene, CDR1 is DFQATT and CDR2 is SNEGSKA (reference sequence). The CDR3 here is CSARGLAGGYNEQFF. The CDR3 coding sequence is TGCAGTGCTAGAGGTCTAGCGGGGGGATACAATGAGCAGTTCTTC.

By share of the sample, this clonotype is medium-sized (0.01 to 0.1%). A library prepared for alpha chains yielded this beta chain as an off-target read; its size is of little meaning. V is TRBV9 and J is TRBJ2-1; TRBD2 might be the D (5 bases). CDR1 is SGDLS, CDR2 YYNGEE, per germline. The germline V and J ends were trimmed by 0 bases and 9 bases, with 16 bases remaining between them. The CDR3 is 15 residues long. The CDR3 bases are TGTGCCAGCAGCGTAGCTTCGCTAGCCCAAGCTGAGCAGTTCTTC. Residues: CASSVASLAQAEQFF.

This clonotype was seen at least ten times. This beta chain was picked up by a library intended for alpha chains and is off target, so its count carries little meaning. The CDR3 region has the DNA TGCAGTGCTAGAACAGGGGTACCCAATGAGCAGTTCTTC. It translates to CSARTGVPNEQFF. The chain uses TRBV20-1 and TRBJ2-1; 7 bases match TRBD1. V lost 2 bases and J lost 6; bases outside the gene matches: 4. The CDR3 extends over 13 amino acids. Germline loops: CDR1 DFQATT, CDR2 SNEGSKA (reference sequence).

This clonotype was recorded at least ten times. Since the library was made to target alpha chains, this beta chain is a stray read and its abundance is not meaningful. The chain joins TRBV10-3 to TRBJ2-4; possibly TRBD1 or TRBD2 for D (6 bases each). This CDR3 has 15 amino acids. V was shortened by 6 bases and J by 8 bases, with 20 bases between the two germline ends. The germline V gene has CDR1 ENHRY and CDR2 SYGVKD. CDR3 region: CAISRGGGKGDIQYF. In nucleotides, the CDR3 is TGTGCCATCAGCCGCGGAGGGGGAAAAGGGGACATTCAGTACTTC.

Judged by abundance, this clonotype is medium-sized (0.01 to 0.1%). As an off-target read in a library built for alpha chains, this beta chain has a frequency of little significance. The genes are TRBV27 and TRBJ2-7, with 8 positions matching TRBD2. The germline gives CDR1 MNHEY, CDR2 SMNVEV (reference sequence). With V trimmed by 6 bases and J by 0 bases, 4 bases remained unmatched. The length of the CDR3 is 14 residues. For the CDR3, the DNA is TGTGCCAGCAGCCGAAGCGGGAGCTCCTACGAGCAGTACTTC. Protein sequence: CASSRSGSSYEQYF.

This clonotype is medium-sized within its sample. The size of this beta chain means little, since it is a stray read in a library made for alpha chains. This sequence joins TRBV20-1 and TRBJ2-7, with 7 bases that match TRBD1. This CDR3 is built from 15 residues. The germline CDR1 and CDR2 sequences are DFQATT and SNEGSKA (reference sequence). Trimming took 0 bases from V and 2 from J; bases not matched to a gene: 7. The CDR3 DNA reads as TGCAGTGCTAGAGACCACCGGGACAGAACCTACGAGCAGTACTTC. This gives the protein CSARDHRDRTYEQYF.

In its sample, this clonotype was seen many times. This beta chain is an off-target read within a library intended for alpha chains, so its frequency means little. The gene calls are TRBV6-5 and TRBJ1-5; no firm D call. CDR3 length equals 16 residues. CDR1 and CDR2 from the germline V gene are MNHEY and SVGAGI. The germline V and J ends were trimmed by 6 bases and 2 bases, with 17 bases remaining between them. In nucleotides, the CDR3 is TGTGCCAGCAGGACCGGGGAGGGAGGAGGCAATCAGCCCCAGCATTTT. Amino acid sequence: CASRTGEGGGNQPQHF.

This clonotype has at least ten counts. As an off-target read in a library built for alpha chains, this beta chain has a frequency of little significance. V and J are TRBV5-1 and TRBJ2-7; 7 bases map to TRBD1. With V trimmed by 0 bases and J by 3 bases, 3 bases remained unmatched. Germline loops: CDR1 SGHRS, CDR2 YFSETQ. CDR3 size: 14 residues. CDR3 amino acids: CASSLGQGSYEQYF. The DNA for the CDR3 is TGCGCCAGCAGCTTGGGACAGGGAAGCTACGAGCAGTACTTC.

This clonotype was seen ten or more times. Being off target in a library aimed at alpha chains, this beta chain has a size of little meaning. CDR3: CASSLRGVNQPQHF. The CDR3 DNA is TGTGCCAGCAGCTTGAGAGGGGTCAATCAGCCCCAGCATTTT. The chain has TRBV5-6 and TRBJ1-5, with D maybe TRBD1 (5 bases). Trimming removed 1 base at V and 3 bases at J, with 8 bases between. CDR3 length: 14 residues. CDR1 is SGHDT and CDR2 is YYEEEE in the germline V gene.